These 13 T cell receptor beta chains came from one sample sequenced in a study of cytomegalovirus exposure and HLA in healthy donors (dated by TCRdb to 2015 to 2018). The receptor library was made with the immunoSEQ multiplex PCR assay. The multiplex PCR relied on a mix of 60 forward primers for TCR Vbeta segments and 13 reverse primers for TCR Jbeta segments. TCRdb stores this immuneACCESS table with in-frame sequences only. Part of the clones is absent; in the studies checked, under half of the shortfall reflects unresolved V genes, and no reason is known for the rest. In this sample the table shows about 70,000 clones, over 70% of which occur a single time. Of the sample, about an eighth is held by the ten largest clones. The sequenced sample consisted of PBMCs. Every receptor here comes from a human donor in good health.

The chain uses TRBV6-1 and TRBJ1-2; TRBD1 might be the D (5 bases). V was clipped by 8 bases and J by 7 bases, with 20 bases between them. This CDR3 region has 14 residues. Germline lookup yields CDR1 MNHNS and CDR2 SASEGT. The CDR3 reads CASDGQNLRGGYTF. The DNA for the CDR3 is TGTGCCAGCGACGGACAAAACTTAAGGGGTGGCTACACCTTC.

The chain is built from TRBV9 and TRBJ2-6; D is possibly TRBD1 (5 bases). In germline, CDR1 is SGDLS, CDR2 YYNGEE. This CDR3 region has 15 residues. Trimming took off 3 bases at V and 1 base at J, with 8 bases between the two ends. CDR3 sequence reads: CASSAQGSGANVLTF. CDR3 DNA: TGTGCCAGCAGCGCCCAGGGTTCTGGGGCCAACGTCCTGACTTTC.

This chain joins TRBV7-9 and TRBJ2-7; 9 bases line up with TRBD1. Germline V gene data show CDR1 as SEHNR and CDR2 as FQNEAQ (reference sequence). The CDR3 covers 16 residues. V dropped 5 bases and J dropped 5; count of bases not matched to a gene: 13. The CDR3 loop is CASSGGTGWSLDEQYF. Written as DNA, the CDR3 is TGTGCCAGCAGCGGAGGGACAGGGTGGTCTCTGGACGAGCAGTACTTC.

The V and J genes are TRBV5-1 and TRBJ2-3, with a possible D match to TRBD2 (6 bases). With 0 bases removed from V and 0 bases from J, the gap between germline ends came to 8 bases. The CDR3 extends over 15 amino acids. In germline, CDR1 is SGHRS, CDR2 YFSETQ. The chain's CDR3 is CASSLASGSTDTQYF. The CDR3 nucleotides are TGCGCCAGCAGCTTGGCGAGCGGGAGCACAGATACGCAGTATTTT.

V is TRBV9 and J is TRBJ2-1, with D perhaps TRBD1 (6 bases). The CDR3 is 14 residues long. With 0 bases removed from V and 7 bases from J, the gap between germline ends came to 11 bases. The germline gives CDR1 SGDLS, CDR2 YYNGEE. Written as DNA, the CDR3 is TGTGCCAGCAGCGTAGGAGCAGGGGTAAATGAGCAGTTCTTC. It codes for CASSVGAGVNEQFF.

The CDR3, as DNA: TGCAGCGTTTCCGCCGGGACAGGGAGATTTGACACAGATACGCAGTATTTT. This codes for CSVSAGTGRFDTDTQYF. This chain connects TRBV29-1 to TRBJ2-3; the match to TRBD1 covers 9 bases. This CDR3 contains 17 residues. Looked up from germline, CDR1 is SQVTM and CDR2 is ANQGSEA. The J segment lost 2 bases and the V segment lost 5 bases, leaving 14 bases of the junction unmatched.

The chain couples TRBV7-9 to TRBJ2-7, with TRBD2 identical over 11 bases. Germline CDR1 and CDR2: SEHNR and FQNEAQ (reference sequence). Trimming removed 5 bases from V and 3 bases from J; junction bases left unmatched: 9. The CDR3 extends over 16 amino acids. CDR3 amino acids: CASSPRTSGPHYEQYF. The CDR3 nucleotides are TGTGCCAGCAGCCCCCGGACTAGCGGGCCCCACTACGAGCAGTACTTC.

The chain combines TRBV13 with TRBJ2-5; 7 bases line up with TRBD1. The junction had 8 bases not matched to a gene; V was cut back by 5 bases and J by 5 bases. In germline, CDR1 is PRHDT, CDR2 FYEKMQ (reference sequence). The CDR3 has 14 amino acids. CDR3 coding DNA: TGTGCCAGCAGCCCCCCCGAGACAGGGGAGACCCAGTACTTC. Residues: CASSPPETGETQYF.

The chain has TRBV5-1 and TRBJ1-2, with D perhaps TRBD1 (6 bases). This CDR3 region has 15 residues. CDR1 SGHRS and CDR2 YFSETQ come from the germline V gene. V dropped 1 base and J dropped 3 bases, with 13 bases sitting between them. For the CDR3, the DNA is TGCGCCAGCAGCTTGCAGGCAGGGGAAGACTATGGCTACACCTTC. As protein: CASSLQAGEDYGYTF.

For this clone: At one boundary the junction diverges from the germline segment, which might be a read error. The genes are TRBV6-5 and TRBJ2-7; 9 bases map to TRBD1. Germline loops: CDR1 MNHEY, CDR2 SVGAGI. The CDR3 extends over 14 amino acids. This CDR3 reads CASSYGQGYYEQHF. Written as DNA, the CDR3 is TGTGCCAGCAGTTACGGACAGGGGTACTACGAGCAGCACTTC.

The chain employs TRBV18 and TRBJ2-7, with D possibly being TRBD2 (5 bases). V lost 6 bases, J lost 1 base, and 16 bases lay in between. There are 15 residues in the CDR3. CDR1 KGHSH and CDR2 LQKENI come from the germline V gene. CDR3 DNA: TGTGCCAGCTCCCCGTCGAGGGCCTTATCCTACGAGCAGTACTTC. As protein: CASSPSRALSYEQYF.

This chain links TRBV27 with TRBJ2-7; D gene uncertain. Trimming pared 2 bases from V and 0 bases from J, leaving 8 bases between. The CDR3 sequence is 14 residues long. CDR1 MNHEY and CDR2 SMNVEV come from the germline V gene (reference sequence). The CDR3 is CASSLKWSSYEQYF. CDR3 sequence (DNA): TGTGCCAGCAGTTTAAAATGGAGCTCCTACGAGCAGTACTTC.

This chain links TRBV2 with TRBJ2-7; the match to TRBD2 covers 7 bases. The J segment lost 5 bases and the V segment lost 4 bases, leaving 5 bases of the junction unmatched. This CDR3 has 13 amino acids. CDR1 and CDR2 (germline): SNHLY, FYNNEI. CDR3 sequence: CASSVTSFDEQYF. The CDR3 region has the DNA TGTGCCAGCAGTGTGACTAGCTTCGACGAGCAGTACTTC.